Listed below are T cell receptor beta chains from one sample, sequenced in a study of CD8+ T cells in alopecia areata. TCRdb keeps only in-frame clones here, not all; method: immunoSEQ multiplex PCR. The table includes approximately 180,000 clones, 60% detected once. The material sequenced was CD4+ T cells sorted from blood, taken at week 24, from a patient treated with tofacitinib. Source of these receptors: a human donor with alopecia areata. CDR3s include the opening cysteine and the closing phenylalanine or tryptophan. The D gene is left open where the match is weak. Part of the rows lack a size; the others show once, few, many or a class for expanded clones.

14	TRBD1	NA	TRBV30	TRBJ1-5	CAWMRTGGNQPQHF	TGTGCCTGGATGCGGACAGGCGGCAATCAGCCCCAGCATTTT
13	TRBD2	NA	TRBV10-3	TRBJ2-7	CAIRASGSYEQYF	TGTGCCATTAGGGCTAGCGGCTCCTACGAGCAGTACTTC
15	TRBD1	few	TRBV7-9	TRBJ1-5	CASSLAGGGGQPQHF	TGTGCCAGCAGCTTAGCGGGAGGGGGCGGTCAGCCCCAGCATTTT
17	TRBD1	NA	TRBV5-1	TRBJ2-3	CASSLRTGQSYTDTQYF	TGCGCCAGCAGCCTCCGGACAGGGCAAAGCTACACAGATACGCAGTATTTT
12	NA	NA	TRBV11-2	TRBJ2-5	CASSLYQETQYF	TGTGCCAGCAGCCTCTACCAAGAGACCCAGTACTTC
16	NA	NA	TRBV5-6	TRBJ2-3	CASSLKDRGTTDTQYF	TGTGCCAGCAGCTTGAAAGATCGGGGGACCACAGATACGCAGTATTTT
14	NA	few	TRBV29-1	TRBJ1-1	CSVDYASLNTEAFF	TGCAGCGTTGACTATGCGAGCTTGAACACTGAAGCTTTCTTT
13	NA	once	TRBV2	TRBJ2-5	CASSDGTEETQYF	TGTGCCAGCAGTGATGGTACAGAAGAGACCCAGTACTTC
13	TRBD1	once	TRBV4-3	TRBJ1-2	CASSRGQGYGYTF	TGCGCCAGCAGCCGTGGACAGGGCTATGGCTACACCTTC
16	TRBD2	NA	TRBV11-2	TRBJ2-7	CASSLDSLAGVYEQYF	TGTGCCAGCAGCTTAGATTCCCTAGCGGGGGTCTACGAGCAGTACTTC
15	TRBD1	NA	TRBV28	TRBJ2-2	CASSLQGALGGELFF	TGTGCCAGCAGTTTGCAGGGGGCGCTTGGCGGGGAGCTGTTTTTT